The rows below give T cell receptor beta chains drawn from one sample of a study of T cells in Graves' hyperthyroidism and ophthalmopathy. TCRdb re-derived calls from the multiplex PCR reads in MiXCR, one entry per CDR3 protein. Here the sample spans over 450,000 distinct CDR3 sequences, 14% being singletons. Sequencing was carried out using blood. All receptors derive from a young woman with Graves' hyperthyroidism. Each CDR3 is given without its conserved first and last residue. D genes are given only for firm matches.

>-|TRBJ2-1|TRBV2
ASFPGKLPHEQF
>TRBD2|TRBJ2-1|TRBV2
ASSENLAGWNEQF
>TRBD2|TRBJ2-7|TRBV30
AWRPGLASSYEQY
>TRBD2|TRBJ2-1|TRBV20-1
SALSNGRADEQF
>-|TRBJ1-4|TRBV7-9
ASSPPLRQPENEKLF
>TRBD1|TRBJ1-1|TRBV7-6
ASSFPPGQGVLNTEAF
>TRBD2|TRBJ2-3|TRBV20-1
SARGIGRTSTDTQY
>-|TRBJ2-7|TRBV20-1
SARDQETSSYEQY
>TRBD2|TRBJ2-7|TRBV20-1
SARASVASGRYEQY
>-|TRBJ2-1|TRBV5-1
ASSLGGSTSHEQF
>-|TRBJ1-2|TRBV4-1
ASSQGRDTLLNGYT
>TRBD1|TRBJ2-7|TRBV20-1
SAERQGTTYEQY
>-|TRBJ1-5|TRBV24-1
ATSLQGYQPQH
>-|TRBJ1-4|TRBV2
ATTGPSDEKLF
>TRBD1|TRBJ1-3|TRBV6-2/TRBV6-3
ASSFGQAGNTIY
>-|TRBJ2-3|TRBV13
ASGDHRDPTDTQY
>TRBD2|TRBJ2-1|TRBV11-3
ASSSKPSLAGGPYNEQF
>-|TRBJ2-2|TRBV24-1
ATRDGMTGELF
>TRBD1|TRBJ1-2|TRBV11-2
ASSLGRGQINYGYT
>TRBD2|TRBJ2-2|TRBV7-2
ASTQAGGNSGELF
>TRBD2|TRBJ2-3|TRBV2
ASSVAGVPTDTQY
>-|TRBJ1-1|TRBV6-5
ASSYGAVGLTEAF
>-|TRBJ1-5|TRBV12-3/TRBV12-4
ASSLTDWENQPQH
>-|TRBJ2-3|TRBV20-1
SASVGPPSTDTQY
>-|TRBJ1-2|TRBV27
ASSTRGGYGYT
>-|TRBJ2-2|TRBV18
ASSPPTDTGELF
>-|TRBJ2-5|TRBV10-2
ASTGVEETQY
>-|TRBJ2-5|TRBV3-1
ASSQTSLGNKETQY
>TRBD1|TRBJ1-2|TRBV20-1
SAKFGTTGHGYT
>TRBD1|TRBJ2-7|TRBV3-1
ASSQRDRGTYEQY
>-|TRBJ1-2|TRBV7-9
ASSRVFARGYGYT
>TRBD2|TRBJ2-3|TRBV19
ASGHGGRADTQY
>TRBD2|TRBJ2-5|TRBV3-1
ASSLLARPGETQY
>-|TRBJ1-5|TRBV27
ASSLGRSSNQPQH
>-|TRBJ1-4|TRBV10-1
ASSSGLINEKLF
>TRBD1|TRBJ1-6|TRBV27
ASSFIQGFLH
>TRBD2|TRBJ2-3|TRBV7-6
ASSLDPAGGPDTQY
>TRBD2|TRBJ2-5|TRBV11-2
ASSPTSGGETQY
>TRBD1|TRBJ1-1|TRBV12-5
ASGLAAGTGYTEAF
>-|TRBJ2-7|TRBV12-3/TRBV12-4
ASSLGHEQY
>TRBD1|TRBJ1-4|TRBV19
ASSVRGTATNEKLF
>-|TRBJ1-6|TRBV12-3/TRBV12-4
ASYPGTRGSPLH
>TRBD2|TRBJ2-1|TRBV29-1
SETSGVYNEQF
>TRBD1|TRBJ2-3|TRBV6-1
ASSYSGGPTDTQY
>TRBD1|TRBJ2-1|TRBV3-1
ASSPWDRAGEQF
>-|TRBJ1-2|TRBV5-1
ASTLGQTYGYT
>TRBD1|TRBJ1-6|TRBV12-3/TRBV12-4
ASSYGTVSLPLH
>-|TRBJ1-6|TRBV4-1
ASSQGRLYNSPLH
>-|TRBJ2-7|TRBV9
ASSVGSASSYEQY